A selection of T cell receptor beta chains follows, all from one sample in a study of Ad26.COV2.S vaccination and SARS-CoV-2 variants. The assay was immunoSEQ multiplex PCR, and TCRdb's table has in-frame clones only and misses some. The repertoire consists of 350,000 to 450,000 clones, with around 92% occurring once and the leading ten covering more than 1.5%. The input for sequencing was peripheral blood, taken in a trial of Ad26.COV2.S vaccine versus placebo. Receptors originate from a person aged 18-65 years who received the Ad26.COV2.S COVID-19 vaccine or a placebo. Both conserved end residues are part of each CDR3. The D gene is left open where the match is weak. Expanded clones are given a class, and other clones once, few, many or no size at all.

TRBJ2-5 TRBV5-1 once NA TGCGCCAGCAGCTTGACAGGGCTCCAAGAGACCCAGTACTTC CASSLTGLQETQYF
TRBJ1-1 TRBV7-9 NA TRBD1 TGTGCCAGCAGTCCTAACACAGGGGGCACTGAAGCTTTCTTT CASSPNTGGTEAFF
TRBJ2-7 TRBV6-1 NA NA TGTGCCAGCAGTGAAGCGTCGGGACGCGCGCAGTACTTC CASSEASGRAQYF
TRBJ1-6 TRBV6-5 NA NA TGTGCCAGCAGTTACCCAACGGGACCCCTCCACTTT CASSYPTGPLHF
TRBJ1-2 TRBV28 NA NA TGTGCCAGCAGGGATACAGGGACCCTGTTCTATGGCTACACCTTC CASRDTGTLFYGYTF
TRBJ1-1 TRBV6-5 few TRBD1 TGTGCCAGCAGACTGACAGGGGGAACTGAAGCTTTCTTT CASRLTGGTEAFF
TRBJ2-7 TRBV19 NA TRBD2 TGTGCCAGTAGTAGGACTAGCGGGGGGCACCGAAGCTACGAGCAGTACTTC CASSRTSGGHRSYEQYF
TRBJ1-1 TRBV7-8 NA TRBD1 TGTGCCAGCAGCTTAGAGGGACAGGGGGCTGGCACTGAAGCTTTCTTT CASSLEGQGAGTEAFF
TRBJ1-1 TRBV4-3 NA NA TGCGCCAGCAGCCGGGGACACCTGAACACTGAAGCTTTCTTT CASSRGHLNTEAFF
TRBJ2-2 TRBV5-4 NA TRBD2 TGTGCCAGCAGCTCAGGACTAGCGGACTACACCGGGGAGCTGTTTTTT CASSSGLADYTGELFF
TRBJ1-5 TRBV5-1 NA NA TGCGCCAGCAGCTGGGGTGACAGTAGCAATCAGCCCCAGCATTTT CASSWGDSSNQPQHF
TRBJ2-3 TRBV9 NA NA TGTGCCAGCAGCGATCAGGTGCAGGATAATACAGATACGCAGTATTTT CASSDQVQDNTDTQYF
TRBJ1-2 TRBV9 NA NA TGTGCCAGCAGCCCGAGCGGGGATTCGGGCTATGGCTACACCTTC CASSPSGDSGYGYTF
TRBJ1-1 TRBV19 once NA TGTGCCAGTAGGTGGGGCGGAAACACTGAAGCTTTCTTT CASRWGGNTEAFF
TRBJ1-4 TRBV23-1 NA NA TGCGCCAGCAGTCGAAGCTCCCAGCGACAGATAGAAGAAAAACTGTTTTTT CASSRSSQRQIEEKLFF
TRBJ1-1 TRBV2 NA TRBD1 TGTGCCAGCAGTGTGGCAGGGGGAGGGTACACTGAAGCTTTCTTT CASSVAGGGYTEAFF
TRBJ2-2 TRBV30 NA NA TGTGCCTGGATTACAGGTTACACCGGGGAGCTGTTTTTT CAWITGYTGELFF
TRBJ2-7 TRBV13 once NA TGTGCCAGCAGCGTGGACGGATCCTCCTACGAGCAGTACTTC CASSVDGSSYEQYF
TRBJ2-1 TRBV4-3 NA NA TGCGCCAGCAGCCTCGGATTCAGGTCAAATGAGCAGTTCTTC CASSLGFRSNEQFF
TRBJ2-1 TRBV5-8 NA TRBD2 TGTGCCAGCAGAGCTTGGTACCTAGCGGGGGAGCAGTTCTTC CASRAWYLAGEQFF
TRBJ1-3 TRBV13 once NA TGTGCCAGCAGACCCCCGGGACCCAGCTCTGGAAACACCATATATTTT CASRPPGPSSGNTIYF
TRBJ1-3 TRBV9 NA NA TGTGCCAGCAGCGTAGGCATCAGGGTAGAGAGCTCTGGAAACACCATATATTTT CASSVGIRVESSGNTIYF
TRBJ1-1 TRBV10-3 once NA TGTGCCATCAGTGGCGGGGGCCTTACTGAAGCTTTCTTT CAISGGGLTEAFF
TRBJ2-3 TRBV7-2 NA NA TGTGCCAGCAGCTTAGCGCGGGACCTAGATACGCAGTATTTT CASSLARDLDTQYF